This is a list of T cell receptor beta chains from one sample in a study of blood T cell repertoires in COVID-19. Repertoires were generated with immunoSEQ multiplex PCR, while TCRdb's copy carries only in-frame clones and drops some. The table records fewer than 200,000 clones, roughly four fifths of them present only once. The specimen sequenced was PBMCs or T cells enriched from blood (not recorded which). Source of these receptors: a man between 50 and 59 years old who had recovered from COVID-19. Both conserved end residues are part of each CDR3. A D gene is named only where the DNA matches it firmly. Part of the rows lack a size; the others show once, few, many or a class for expanded clones.

clone_size d_call j_call v_call cdr3_aa cdr3_nt
- - TRBJ1-1 TRBV7-2 CASTSTGMDTEAFF TGTGCCAGCACCTCGACAGGAATGGACACTGAAGCTTTCTTT
- - TRBJ1-1 TRBV12-5 CASGLVGVTEAFF TGTGCTAGTGGTTTGGTAGGGGTCACTGAAGCTTTCTTT
- TRBD1 TRBJ1-6 TRBV27 CASSPFGTGGGSPLHF TGTGCCAGCAGTCCCTTCGGGACAGGGGGCGGTTCACCCCTCCACTTT
- - TRBJ2-1 TRBV5-4 CASSPVGGNEQFF TGTGCCAGCAGCCCGGTTGGGGGGAATGAGCAGTTCTTC
once - TRBJ2-5 TRBV19 CASSPVGSRETQYF TGTGCCAGTAGCCCGGTCGGGAGTCGGGAGACCCAGTACTTC
- TRBD1 TRBJ1-3 TRBV5-1 CASSSGTAGNTIYF TGCGCCAGCAGCTCCGGGACAGCCGGAAACACCATATATTTT
- TRBD1 TRBJ1-6 TRBV2 CASSEWDSQNSPLHF TGTGCCAGCAGTGAATGGGACAGCCAAAATTCACCCCTCCACTTT
- TRBD1 TRBJ1-1 TRBV10-3 CAARGQMNTEAFF TGTGCCGCTCGGGGACAGATGAACACTGAAGCTTTCTTT
- TRBD1 TRBJ1-1 TRBV6-2/TRBV6-3 CASSYAPGQGAIEADTEAFF TGTGCCAGCAGTTACGCCCCCGGACAGGGGGCGATCGAAGCGGACACTGAAGCTTTCTTT
- - TRBJ1-1 TRBV3-1/TRBV3-2 CASSQVGGGTEAFF TGTGCCAGCAGCCAAGTAGGGGGTGGGACTGAAGCTTTCTTT
few TRBD2 TRBJ2-3 TRBV19 CASSGLAGGRNTQYF TGTGCCAGTAGTGGATTAGCGGGGGGTCGCAATACGCAGTATTTT
- TRBD2 TRBJ2-1 TRBV6-5 CASSTTSGGQNEQFF TGTGCCAGCAGTACGACTAGCGGGGGCCAGAATGAGCAGTTCTTC
- - TRBJ2-1 TRBV7-3 CASSLTGTDYNEQFF TGTGCCAGCAGCTTAACCGGGACTGATTACAATGAGCAGTTCTTC
once - TRBJ1-4 TRBV19 CASSMGLESEKLFF TGTGCCAGTAGTATGGGACTCGAGAGTGAAAAACTGTTTTTT
few TRBD1 TRBJ1-2 TRBV3-1/TRBV3-2 CASSQVGTEYGYTF TGTGCCAGCAGCCAAGTGGGGACAGAATATGGCTACACCTTC
- TRBD1 TRBJ2-3 TRBV24-1 CATRMTGRRTDTQYF TGTGCCACCAGGATGACAGGGCGTCGCACAGATACGCAGTATTTT